Listed below are T cell receptor beta chains from one sample, sequenced in a study of CD8+CD57+ T cells in acquired aplastic anemia. A single record per CDR3 protein comes from TCRdb applying MiXCR to the reads. Of about 180,000 distinct CDR3 sequences listed, less than 65% are singletons. Sample: sorted CD4+, CD8+, or CD8+CD57+ T cells (not recorded which) from PBMCs. These receptors originate from a human donor with aplastic anemia. Both conserved end residues are part of each CDR3. D genes are given only for firm matches. Size is stated for part of the rows, as once, few or many counts, or as a class when the clone is expanded.

TRBJ2-5,TRBV6-1,many,.,TGTGCCAGCAGTGAAGGACGGGAGTTGGAGACCCAGTACTTC,CASSEGRELETQYF
TRBJ1-1,TRBV29-1,.,.,TGCAGCGTAGGGGGACGGGGGGTCTCCTACACTGAAGCTTTCTTT,CSVGGRGVSYTEAFF
TRBJ1-2,TRBV5-1,.,.,TGCGCCAGCAGCTTAATAGGGGGAGAAGGGAGCGGCTACACCTTC,CASSLIGGEGSGYTF
TRBJ1-2,TRBV2,.,TRBD1,TGTGCCAGCAGTGACAGGGGGAAATATGGCTACACCTTC,CASSDRGKYGYTF
TRBJ2-1,TRBV3-1,.,.,TGTGCCAGCAGCCAACCCCCAGCGGACTCCTACAATGAGCAGTTCTTC,CASSQPPADSYNEQFF
TRBJ2-7,TRBV7-2,few,.,TGTGCCAGCAAACTAGCCTGGGGGTCGGGCAGTGGAGCCTACGAGCAGTACTTC,CASKLAWGSGSGAYEQYF
TRBJ1-1,TRBV9,.,.,TGTGCCTGCAGCGTAGGGGCTTCGAACACTGAAGCTTTCTTT,CACSVGASNTEAFF
TRBJ1-2,TRBV20-1,few,TRBD1,TGCAGTGCTCGGACAGGGAACTATGGCTACACCTTC,CSARTGNYGYTF
TRBJ2-1,TRBV7-6,few,TRBD1,TGTGCCAGCAGCGATGGGACAGGCCCTTACAATGAGCAGTTCTTC,CASSDGTGPYNEQFF
TRBJ1-1,TRBV13,many,.,TGTGCCAGCACCATCTTCGACCGAATGGGAGGCGATGAAGCTTTCTTT,CASTIFDRMGGDEAFF
TRBJ2-1,TRBV29-1,.,.,TGCAGCGTTACCTTCGGGGATGAGCAGTTCTTC,CSVTFGDEQFF
TRBJ2-7,TRBV4-1,many,.,TGCGCCAGCAGCCATAGGCAGCAGAGCTCCTACGAGCAGTACTTC,CASSHRQQSSYEQYF
TRBJ1-1,TRBV25-1,.,.,TGTGCCAGCAGAGGGGGTCTAATCCCTGAAGCTTTCTTT,CASRGGLIPEAFF
TRBJ2-1,TRBV5-1,.,TRBD2,TGCGCCAGCAGCTTGTCGGCGGGGGTCAACAATGAGCAGTTCTTC,CASSLSAGVNNEQFF
TRBJ2-2,TRBV5-1,once,TRBD1,TGCGCCAGCAGCCCACTTGGGACAGGGGGCGCTGCAGGGGAGCTGTTTTTT,CASSPLGTGGAAGELFF